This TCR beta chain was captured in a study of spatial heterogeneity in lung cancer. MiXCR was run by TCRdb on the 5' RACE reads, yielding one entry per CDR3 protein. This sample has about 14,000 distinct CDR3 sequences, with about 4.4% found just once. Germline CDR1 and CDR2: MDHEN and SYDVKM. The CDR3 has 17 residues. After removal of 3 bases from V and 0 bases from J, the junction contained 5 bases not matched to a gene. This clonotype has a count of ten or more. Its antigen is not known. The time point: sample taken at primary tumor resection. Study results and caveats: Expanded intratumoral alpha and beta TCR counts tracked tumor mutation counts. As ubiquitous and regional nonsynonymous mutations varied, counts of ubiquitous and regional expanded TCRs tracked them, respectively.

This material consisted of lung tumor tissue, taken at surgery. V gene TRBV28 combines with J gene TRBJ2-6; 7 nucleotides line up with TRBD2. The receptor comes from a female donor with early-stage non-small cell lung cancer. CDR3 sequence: CASSFPGGGSGANVLTF. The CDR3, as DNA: TGTGCCAGCAGTTTCCCTGGGGGGGGCTCTGGGGCCAACGTCCTGACTTTC.